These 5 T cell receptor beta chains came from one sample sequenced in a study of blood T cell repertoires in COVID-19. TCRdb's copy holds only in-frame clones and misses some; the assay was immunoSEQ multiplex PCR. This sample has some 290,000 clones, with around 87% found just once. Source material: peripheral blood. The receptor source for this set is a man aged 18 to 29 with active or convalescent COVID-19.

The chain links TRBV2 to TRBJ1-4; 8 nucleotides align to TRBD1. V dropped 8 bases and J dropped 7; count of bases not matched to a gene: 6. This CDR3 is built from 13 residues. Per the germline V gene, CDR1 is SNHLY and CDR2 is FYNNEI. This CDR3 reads CASQGARSEKLFF. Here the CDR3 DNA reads TGTGCCAGCCAGGGGGCGCGAAGTGAAAAACTGTTTTTT. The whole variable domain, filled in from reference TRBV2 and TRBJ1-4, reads EPEVTQTPSHQVTQMGQEVILRCVPISNHLYFYWYRQILGQKVEFLVSFYNNEISEKSEIFDDQFSVERPDGSNFTLKIRSTKLEDSAMYFCASQGARSEKLFFGSGTQLSVL.

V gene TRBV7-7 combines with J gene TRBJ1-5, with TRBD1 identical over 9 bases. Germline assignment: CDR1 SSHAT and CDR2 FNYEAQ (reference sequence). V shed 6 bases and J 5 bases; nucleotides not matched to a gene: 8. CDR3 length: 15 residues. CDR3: CASRLGQGDHQPQHF. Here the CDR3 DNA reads TGTGCCAGCAGATTGGGACAGGGTGATCATCAGCCCCAGCATTTT.

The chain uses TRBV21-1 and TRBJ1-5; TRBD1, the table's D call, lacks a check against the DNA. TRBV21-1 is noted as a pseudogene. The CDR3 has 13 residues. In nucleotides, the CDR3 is TGTGCCAGCACTCACAGGGGGCTTCAGCCCCAGCATTTT. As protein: CASTHRGLQPQHF.

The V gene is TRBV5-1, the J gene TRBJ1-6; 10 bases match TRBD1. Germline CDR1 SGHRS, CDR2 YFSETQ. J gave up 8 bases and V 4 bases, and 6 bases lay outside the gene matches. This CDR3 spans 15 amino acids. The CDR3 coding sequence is TGCGCCAGCAGCCCGGGGGACAGGGGAGATTCACCCCTCCACTTT. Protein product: CASSPGDRGDSPLHF.

The DNA of the CDR3 is TGTGCCAGCAGTCCGGGACAGAACACTGAAGCTTTCTTT. The encoded protein is CASSPGQNTEAFF. J is TRBJ1-1 and V is TRBV12-3 or TRBV12-4; D is possibly TRBD1 (6 bases). This CDR3 region has 13 residues. Trimming stripped 5 bases from V and 1 base from J, with 8 bases between.